The next 5 T cell receptor beta chains were all read from a single sample in a study of T cells in narcolepsy. Sequenced by immunoSEQ multiplex PCR; TCRdb stores in-frame clones only, minus some. The data hold around 39,000 clones, with about 85% observed a single time. Sequencing was performed on CD45RA- memory CD4+ T cells from PBMCs. The receptor set was obtained from a human donor with narcolepsy.

The V call is TRBV5-1, the J call TRBJ1-1; D gene uncertain. Germline V gene lookup returns CDR1 SGHRS and CDR2 YFSETQ. The CDR3 covers 14 residues. With 4 bases removed from V and 0 bases from J, the gap between germline ends came to 10 bases. In nucleotides, the CDR3 is TGCGCCAGCAGCAAGAGGCAACTGAACACTGAAGCTTTCTTT. Its protein product is CASSKRQLNTEAFF.

V is TRBV25-1 and J is TRBJ1-6; D may be TRBD1 (5 bases). Trimming took 5 bases from V and 7 from J, leaving 12 bases between them. CDR1 and CDR2 from the germline V gene are MGHDK and SYGVNS. The CDR3 sequence is 14 residues long. Here the CDR3 reads CASSSHGGNSPLHF. CDR3 DNA sequence: TGTGCCAGCAGTTCCCACGGGGGAAATTCACCCCTCCACTTT. Complete variable domain (other parts from reference TRBV25-1 and TRBJ1-6): EADIYQTPRYLVIGTGKKITLECSQTMGHDKMYWYQQDPGMELHLIHYSYGVNSTEKGDLSSESTVSRIRTEHFPLTLESARPSHTSQYLCASSSHGGNSPLHFGNGTRLTVT.

The chain uses TRBV7-9 and TRBJ2-1; tentatively, D is TRBD1 (6 bases). Germline V gene lookup returns CDR1 SEHNR and CDR2 FQNEAQ (reference sequence). The CDR3 consists of 13 residues. Trimming cost V 5 bases and J 8 bases, with 13 bases left between them. CDR3 in amino acids: CASSPTGIDEQFF. CDR3 DNA sequence: TGTGCCAGCAGCCCCACAGGGATCGATGAGCAGTTCTTC.

The chain uses TRBV30 and TRBJ2-5, with D tentatively TRBD1 or TRBD2 (5 bases each). The J call may not be correct, given that the DNA end is closer to TRBJ2-7. CDR1 is GTSNPN and CDR2 is SVGIG in the germline V gene (reference sequence). The length of the CDR3 is 14 residues. The CDR3 here is CAWGTGPWGNEQYF. The CDR3 DNA reads as TGTGCCTGGGGCACCGGACCATGGGGGAACGAGCAGTACTTC.

The V gene is TRBV18, the J gene TRBJ1-1, with D possibly being TRBD1 (6 bases). The germline V gene encodes CDR1 KGHSH and CDR2 LQKENI. This CDR3 spans 14 amino acids. The V gene lost 2 bases and the J gene lost 3 bases, with 10 bases spanning the gap. In nucleotides, the CDR3 is TGTGCCAGCTCACCAAAGGGGGGTTACACTGAAGCTTTCTTT. Protein product: CASSPKGGYTEAFF.